Below are 25 T cell receptor beta chains sequenced from a single sample in a study of CD8+ T cells in alopecia areata. RNA was isolated and reverse transcribed to cDNA, the sequencing template. TCRdb's copy holds only in-frame clones and misses some; the assay was immunoSEQ multiplex PCR. The sample holds approximately 160,000 clones, 60% to 75% seen once. Described treatment: oral pan-JAK inhibitor, 5-10 mg twice daily. Sequenced here: CD4+ T cells sorted from blood, sampled at week 24, from a patient treated with tofacitinib. The receptor source for this set is a human donor with alopecia areata.

This chain joins TRBV7-9 and TRBJ1-1; D uncertain. V lost 3 bases and J lost 7, with 6 bases in between. The CDR3 is 11 residues long. Germline values: CDR1 SEHNR, CDR2 FQNEAQ (reference sequence). This CDR3 reads CASSFGYEAFF. For the CDR3, the DNA is TGTGCCAGCAGCTTCGGCTATGAAGCTTTCTTT.

This clone was seen a handful of times. The chain carries TRBV29-1 and TRBJ1-1; unclear D gene. Trimming stripped 6 bases from V and 1 base from J, with 6 bases between. The germline CDR1 and CDR2 sequences are SQVTM and ANQGSEA. The length of the CDR3 is 11 residues. The CDR3 here is CSVKQNTEAFF. The CDR3 DNA follows: TGCAGCGTGAAACAGAACACTGAAGCTTTCTTT. Full variable domain (rest looked up from reference TRBV29-1 and TRBJ1-1): SAVISQKPSRDICQRGTSLTIQCQVDSQVTMMFWYRQQPGQSLTLIATANQGSEATYESGFVIDKFPISRPNLTFSTLTVSNMSPEDSSIYLCSVKQNTEAFFGQGTRLTVV.

The rearrangement links TRBV5-1 to TRBJ2-1; D is undetermined. The V end lost 0 bases, the J end lost 8 bases, and 3 bases lay between the germline ends. CDR3 size: 11 residues. Germline lookup yields CDR1 SGHRS and CDR2 YFSETQ. Here the CDR3 DNA reads TGCGCCAGCAGCTTGGTGGATGAGCAGTTCTTC. Amino acids: CASSLVDEQFF. The whole variable domain, remainder taken from reference TRBV5-1 and TRBJ2-1, is KAGVTQTPRYLIKTRGQQVTLSCSPISGHRSVSWYQQTPGQGLQFLFEYFSETQRNKGNFPGRFSGRQFSNSRSEMNVSTLELGDSALYLCASSLVDEQFFGPGTRLTVL.

The rearrangement joins TRBV19 to TRBJ1-1, with 7 bases lining up with TRBD1. This CDR3 is built from 14 residues. The germline V gene has CDR1 LNHDA and CDR2 SQIVND (reference sequence). The J segment lost 1 base and the V segment lost 5 bases, leaving 4 bases of the junction unmatched. CDR3 sequence reads: CASSPGTANTEAFF. The CDR3 DNA sequence: TGTGCCAGTAGTCCAGGGACAGCGAACACTGAAGCTTTCTTT.

V is TRBV29-1 and J is TRBJ1-2; 10 positions agree with TRBD1. Trimming cost V 4 bases and J 7 bases; bases outside gene matches: 9. Germline loops: CDR1 SQVTM, CDR2 ANQGSEA. The CDR3 is made up of 14 amino acids. The DNA for the CDR3 is TGCAGCGTTGTCCCCGGGACAGGGGATGGTGGCTACACCTTC. Translated, it gives CSVVPGTGDGGYTF. Full variable domain (remainder filled in from reference TRBV29-1 and TRBJ1-2): SAVISQKPSRDICQRGTSLTIQCQVDSQVTMMFWYRQQPGQSLTLIATANQGSEATYESGFVIDKFPISRPNLTFSTLTVSNMSPEDSSIYLCSVVPGTGDGGYTFGSGTRLTVV.

The CDR3 bases are TGTGCCTGGCATACTTCACCGTTAGGCTCCTACGAGCAGTACTTC. As protein: CAWHTSPLGSYEQYF. The chain recombines TRBV30 with TRBJ2-7; no clear D. Per the germline V gene, CDR1 is GTSNPN and CDR2 is SVGIG (reference sequence). V was pared by 5 bases and J by 0 bases, with 17 bases between. This CDR3 has 15 amino acids.

This chain links TRBV18 with TRBJ1-5; a possible D gene is TRBD1 (5 bases). CDR1 KGHSH and CDR2 LQKENI come from the germline V gene. Trimming stripped 3 bases from V and 4 bases from J, with 10 bases between. The CDR3 sequence is 14 residues long. The CDR3 sequence: CASSPTGLNQPQHF. CDR3 nucleotide sequence: TGTGCCAGCTCACCCACAGGATTGAATCAGCCCCAGCATTTT.

This clone has only a few counts. The J gene is TRBJ2-1, the V gene TRBV29-1; D is possibly TRBD1 (6 bases). CDR1 SQVTM and CDR2 ANQGSEA come from the germline V gene. V lost 1 base to trimming and J lost 9 bases, with 22 bases between them. There are 16 residues in the CDR3. This CDR3 is CSVEGHSRTIGGEQFF. CDR3 DNA: TGCAGCGTTGAAGGCCATTCCCGGACCATAGGGGGTGAGCAGTTCTTC.

This clone was counted between two and nine times. This sample also contains other DNA sequences that code for the same CDR3. This rearrangement joins TRBV4-2 to TRBJ1-1, with D tentatively TRBD1 (5 bases). V dropped 4 bases and J dropped 2 bases, with 14 bases sitting between them. CDR3 length: 15 residues. Germline values: CDR1 LGHNA, CDR2 YNFKEQ. In DNA form, the CDR3 reads TGTGCCAGCAGCCCCCGGACAACATACAACACTGAAGCTTTCTTT. This translates into CASSPRTTYNTEAFF.

The V and J genes are TRBV29-1 and TRBJ2-1; weak D call: TRBD2 (6 bases). CDR3 size: 13 residues. Germline values: CDR1 SQVTM, CDR2 ANQGSEA. The V and J ends lost 0 bases and 9 bases respectively, with 12 bases between them. The CDR3 is CSVEDRGVGEQFF. CDR3 coding DNA: TGCAGCGTTGAAGACCGCGGGGTAGGTGAGCAGTTCTTC.

This clone has just a few counts. The chain carries TRBV29-1 and TRBJ2-7; D possibly corresponds to TRBD2 (6 bases). Germline CDR1 SQVTM, CDR2 ANQGSEA. The V and J ends lost 4 bases and 4 bases respectively, with 17 bases between them. The CDR3 has 14 residues. The CDR3 coding sequence is TGCAGCGTTGGGGCTCAAGGCCGGGAGTACGAGCAGTACTTC. Translation: CSVGAQGREYEQYF.

This chain connects TRBV29-1 to TRBJ1-2; no clear D gene. Trimming left V 6 bases short and J 2 bases short, with 13 bases between. The CDR3 spans 13 residues. The germline gives CDR1 SQVTM, CDR2 ANQGSEA. CDR3 residues: CSVAPRTNYGYTF. The CDR3 DNA is TGCAGCGTGGCCCCGCGAACCAACTATGGCTACACCTTC.

V is TRBV10-3 and J is TRBJ2-1; D is unclear. CDR3 size: 17 residues. Between the trimmed V and J ends, which lost 0 bases and 0 bases, there was a span of 12 bases. CDR1 is ENHRY and CDR2 is SYGVKD in the germline V gene. As DNA, the CDR3 is TGTGCCATCAGTGAGTCGATCGGCCGATACTCCTACAATGAGCAGTTCTTC. As protein: CAISESIGRYSYNEQFF.

This clone occurred a few times. The rearrangement joins TRBV5-1 to TRBJ2-3; no definite D call. The CDR3 spans 12 residues. V gave up 4 bases and J gave up 6 bases, with 9 bases separating them. Germline lookup yields CDR1 SGHRS and CDR2 YFSETQ. This chain's CDR3 is CASSVGGDTQYF. The CDR3 DNA follows: TGCGCCAGCAGCGTAGGCGGTGATACGCAGTATTTT.

This chain links TRBV2 with TRBJ1-6; D possibly corresponds to TRBD1 (6 bases). The CDR3 has 15 amino acids. CDR1 and CDR2 (germline): SNHLY, FYNNEI. Trimming left V 3 bases short and J 1 base short, with 7 bases between. This CDR3 reads CASSDTGSYNSPLHF. The CDR3 DNA reads TGTGCCAGCAGTGATACAGGGTCCTATAATTCACCCCTCCACTTT.

The chain combines TRBV6-5 with TRBJ1-2; 8 nucleotides line up with TRBD1. CDR3 length: 13 amino acids. Germline V gene data show CDR1 as MNHEY and CDR2 as SVGAGI. V lost 6 bases and J lost 4; bases outside the gene matches: 4. The CDR3 reads CASRGDRFYGYTF. The CDR3 DNA reads TGTGCCAGCAGGGGGGACAGGTTCTATGGCTACACCTTC.

This clone occurred a few times. The rearrangement joins TRBV7-2 to TRBJ2-5, with D perhaps matching TRBD1 (5 bases). The V gene's germline CDR1 is SGHTA and CDR2 FQGNSA. CDR3 size: 14 residues. The V gene lost 0 bases and the J gene lost 7 bases, with 12 bases spanning the gap. The CDR3 coding sequence is TGTGCCAGCAGCTTAGCAGGGGTCGTGGGGACCCAGTACTTC. Translation gives CASSLAGVVGTQYF.

The CDR3 region is CAGARQGATGYTF. In DNA form, the CDR3 reads TGTGCCGGAGCACGTCAGGGGGCAACAGGCTACACCTTC. The chain carries TRBV2 and TRBJ1-2; 8 bases fit TRBD1. This CDR3 has 13 amino acids. Losses at the gene ends were 11 bases for V and 8 bases for J; bases not matched to a gene: 13. The V gene's germline CDR1 is SNHLY and CDR2 FYNNEI.

The table lists this clone with a few counts. This sequence joins TRBV20-1 and TRBJ2-7, with TRBD2 as a possible D gene (5 bases). Between the trimmed V and J ends, which lost 6 bases and 6 bases, there was a span of 12 bases. This CDR3 is built from 11 residues. Germline V lookup: CDR1 DFQATT, CDR2 SNEGSKA (reference sequence). Here the CDR3 reads CSARTSVEQYF. CDR3 in DNA: TGCAGTGCCAGAACTAGTGTCGAGCAGTACTTC.

This clone was detected a few times. The rearrangement links TRBV7-9 to TRBJ2-1; 15 bases line up with TRBD2. The V segment lost 1 base and the J segment 4 bases; nucleotides outside the gene matches: 8. The CDR3 loop spans 19 amino acids. Germline V CDR1 and CDR2: SEHNR, FQNEAQ (reference sequence). The CDR3 DNA follows: TGTGCCAGCAGCTTAGATCCCGGACTAGCGGGGGGGCGGTACAATGAGCAGTTCTTC. Translating it yields CASSLDPGLAGGRYNEQFF.

The chain couples TRBV2 to TRBJ1-1; no reliable D call. The ends were cut back, 6 bases at V and 5 bases at J, with 4 bases in the middle. CDR3 length equals 10 residues. Germline CDR1 SNHLY, CDR2 FYNNEI. CDR3 loop: CASRVTEAFF. CDR3 sequence (DNA): TGTGCCAGCAGGGTTACTGAAGCTTTCTTT.

This clone turned up a few times. The J gene is TRBJ1-1, the V gene TRBV7-2, with 7 bases aligning to TRBD1. This CDR3 is built from 14 residues. Looked up from germline, CDR1 is SGHTA and CDR2 is FQGNSA. V was pared by 5 bases and J by 6 bases, with 9 bases of the junction left unmatched. CDR3 region: CASSQRRQGSEAFF. The CDR3 DNA follows: TGTGCCAGCAGCCAACGCCGACAGGGTTCTGAAGCTTTCTTT.

This clone showed up just a few times. The CDR3: CASSVGDVTEAFF. The DNA for the CDR3 is TGCGCCAGCTCGGTGGGGGATGTTACTGAAGCTTTCTTT. The chain joins TRBV5-1 to TRBJ1-1; D might be TRBD1 (5 bases). The CDR3 has 13 residues. Germline V gene sequence: CDR1 SGHRS, CDR2 YFSETQ. The ends were cut back, 7 bases at V and 5 bases at J, with 15 bases in the middle. The whole variable domain, filled in from reference TRBV5-1 and TRBJ1-1, reads KAGVTQTPRYLIKTRGQQVTLSCSPISGHRSVSWYQQTPGQGLQFLFEYFSETQRNKGNFPGRFSGRQFSNSRSEMNVSTLELGDSALYLCASSVGDVTEAFFGQGTRLTVV.

V usage is TRBV6-1 and J usage is TRBJ2-5; 7 bases match TRBD1. The CDR3 totals 15 residues. J was trimmed by 1 base and V by 7 bases; bases with no gene match: 9. Germline CDR1 and CDR2: MNHNS and SASEGT. CDR3 DNA sequence: TGTGCCAGCACGGTCGTCGACAGGGCCCAAGAGACCCAGTACTTC. Encoded protein: CASTVVDRAQETQYF.

This clone was observed a handful of times. The chain joins TRBV9 to TRBJ1-2; D remains unclear. Germline CDR1 reads SGDLS; CDR2 reads YYNGEE. With 2 bases removed from V and 4 bases from J, the gap between germline ends came to 12 bases. The CDR3 runs 14 residues. As DNA, the CDR3 is TGTGCCAGCAGCGTCACAGACGCTTCCTATGGCTACACCTTC. Its translation is CASSVTDASYGYTF.